This TCR beta chain was identified in a study of response to subunit inactivated influenza vaccine (dated by TCRdb to the late 2010s). Concerning the study at large: To follow how T cells responded to a trivalent subunit inactivated influenza vaccine, the researchers relied on deep quantitative profiling of the T cell receptor repertoire. The investigation overall reported the following: According to the authors, only a limited number of new T cells may be recruited by each seasonal influenza vaccination.

CDR3 length: 16 amino acids, cysteine to phenylalanine. Of all the DNA, just the CDR3 is kept, 48 bases in frame from base 1. Per the germline V gene, SGHRS is the CDR1 and YFSETQ is the CDR2. The junction shows trimming of 6 bases on V and 7 bases on J, and the gene matches do not reach 14 bases of it. Libraries were prepared through RT-PCR. Instrument used: Illumina HiSeq 2500. TCRdb reran the public reads through fastp at Q25 and MiXCR, keeping productive beta chains. Rows are unified per CDR3 protein, each entry keeping the most common DNA and genes. This sample comprises 860,000 or so distinct CDR3 sequences, around 21% of them detected only once. 9.5% to 13% of the sample belongs to the ten largest clones. Note on this clonotype: Its antigen target is currently unknown. Base qualities are not recorded, but no much larger clone differs from it by a single base.

Specimen: PBMCs from blood, collected 5 to 6 days after vaccination. Rearrangement joined TRBV5-1 to TRBJ2-2; 8 middle bases align to TRBD1. The TCR comes from a man aged 50-60 years who received an inactivated influenza vaccine. Donor details come from another sample of the same person, matched by shared clones. The CDR3 reads as follows: CASTAALTGAGGELFF. Read as DNA, the sequence is TGCGCCAGCACCGCCGCCTTGACAGGGGCGGGCGGGGAGCTGTTTTTT.